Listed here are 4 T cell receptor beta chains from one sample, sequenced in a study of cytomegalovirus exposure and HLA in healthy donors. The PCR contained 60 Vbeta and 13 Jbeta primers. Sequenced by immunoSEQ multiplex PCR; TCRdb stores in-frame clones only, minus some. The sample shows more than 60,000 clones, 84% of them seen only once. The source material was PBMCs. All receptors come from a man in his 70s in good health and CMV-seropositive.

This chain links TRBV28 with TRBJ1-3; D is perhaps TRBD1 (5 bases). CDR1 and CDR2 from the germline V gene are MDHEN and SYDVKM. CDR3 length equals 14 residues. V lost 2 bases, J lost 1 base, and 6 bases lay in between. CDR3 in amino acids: CASSLGGSGNTIYF. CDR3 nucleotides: TGTGCCAGCAGTTTAGGGGGGTCTGGAAACACCATATATTTT.

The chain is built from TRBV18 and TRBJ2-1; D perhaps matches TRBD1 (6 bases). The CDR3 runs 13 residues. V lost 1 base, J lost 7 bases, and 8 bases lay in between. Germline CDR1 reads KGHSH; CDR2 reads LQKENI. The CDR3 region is CASSPRGLNEQFF. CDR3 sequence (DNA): TGTGCCAGCTCACCACGGGGGCTGAATGAGCAGTTCTTC.

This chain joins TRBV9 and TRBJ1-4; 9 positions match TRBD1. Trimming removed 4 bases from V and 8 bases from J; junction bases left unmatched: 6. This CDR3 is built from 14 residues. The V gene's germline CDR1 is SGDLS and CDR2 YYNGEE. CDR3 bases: TGTGCCAGCAGCAAGGACAGGGGAAAGGAAAAACTGTTTTTT. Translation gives CASSKDRGKEKLFF. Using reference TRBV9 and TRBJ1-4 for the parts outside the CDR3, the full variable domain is DSGVTQTPKHLITATGQRVTLRCSPRSGDLSVYWYQQSLDQGLQFLIQYYNGEERAKGNILERFSAQQFPDLHSELNLSSLELGDSALYFCASSKDRGKEKLFFGSGTQLSVL.

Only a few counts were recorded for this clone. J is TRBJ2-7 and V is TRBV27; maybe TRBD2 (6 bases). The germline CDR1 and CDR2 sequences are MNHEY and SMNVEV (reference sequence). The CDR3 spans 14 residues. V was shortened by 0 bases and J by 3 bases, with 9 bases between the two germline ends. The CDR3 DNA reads TGTGCCAGCAGTTTATCGCGGGATAGCTACGAGCAGTACTTC. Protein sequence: CASSLSRDSYEQYF.